This T cell receptor (beta chain) appears in the sequencing data of a study of cytomegalovirus exposure and HLA in healthy donors. This CDR3 has 15 amino acids. Germline CDR1 SGHRS, CDR2 YFSETQ. Trimming cost V 2 bases and J 1 base, with 12 bases left between them. As concerns this clone: The antigen is not known.

With 60 Vbeta and 13 Jbeta primers, the PCR was carried out. Sequenced by immunoSEQ multiplex PCR; TCRdb stores in-frame clones only, minus some. The sample yields about 63,000 clones, around 80% seen once. General study findings and limits: In a later analysis, TCR beta V- and J-gene trimming showed a link to a missense DCLRE1C variant. Altogether, 150 to 200 TCR beta chains were recorded as cytomegalovirus-associated.

This receptor was identified in a woman aged 25 to 39 in good health and CMV-seronegative. The rearrangement joins TRBV5-1 to TRBJ2-5, with a possible D match to TRBD1 (6 bases). Input material: PBMCs. In nucleotides, the CDR3 is TGCGCCAGCAGCTTAGTGGGGGCGGGCCAAGAGACCCAGTACTTC. It encodes CASSLVGAGQETQYF.